The entry that follows covers one T cell receptor beta chain sequence. The data derive from a study of technical replicates of blood from a few donors. The repertoire was sequenced with immunoSEQ multiplex PCR; TCRdb's copy has only in-frame clones and lacks some. The data hold 60,000 to 80,000 clones, with roughly 86% observed a single time. V lost 1 base and J 1 base, leaving 14 bases between the germline ends. Germline V CDR1 and CDR2: SGHVS, FQNEAQ. This CDR3 comprises 16 residues. This chain connects TRBV7-8 to TRBJ2-7, with D possibly being TRBD1 (6 bases). Sequencing was carried out using PBMCs. This TCR was recovered from a human donor in good health. Some clones in this sample may be carry-over from other donors' samples. The CDR3 here is CASSLGGGLLSYEQYF. The CDR3 nucleotides are TGTGCCAGCAGCTTAGGTGGGGGCCTCCTTTCCTACGAGCAGTACTTC. Supplemented by reference TRBV7-8 and TRBJ2-7, the full variable domain reads GAGVSQSPRYKVAKRGQDVALRCDPISGHVSLFWYQQALGQGPEFLTYFQNEAQLDKSGLPSDRFFAERPEGSVSTLKIQRTQQEDSAVYLCASSLGGGLLSYEQYFGPGTRLTVT.